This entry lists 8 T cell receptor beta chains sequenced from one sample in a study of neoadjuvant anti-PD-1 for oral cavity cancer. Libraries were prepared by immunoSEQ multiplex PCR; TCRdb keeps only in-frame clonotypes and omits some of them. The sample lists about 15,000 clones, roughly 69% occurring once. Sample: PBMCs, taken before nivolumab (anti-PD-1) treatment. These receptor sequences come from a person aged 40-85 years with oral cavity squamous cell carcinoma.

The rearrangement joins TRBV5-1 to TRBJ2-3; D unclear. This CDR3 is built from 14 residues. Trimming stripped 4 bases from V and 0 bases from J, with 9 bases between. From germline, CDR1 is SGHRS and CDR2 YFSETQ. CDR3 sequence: CASSRISSTDTQYF. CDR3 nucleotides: TGCGCCAGCAGCCGGATCTCTAGCACAGATACGCAGTATTTT. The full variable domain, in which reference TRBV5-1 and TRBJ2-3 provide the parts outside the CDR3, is KAGVTQTPRYLIKTRGQQVTLSCSPISGHRSVSWYQQTPGQGLQFLFEYFSETQRNKGNFPGRFSGRQFSNSRSEMNVSTLELGDSALYLCASSRISSTDTQYFGPGTRLTVL.

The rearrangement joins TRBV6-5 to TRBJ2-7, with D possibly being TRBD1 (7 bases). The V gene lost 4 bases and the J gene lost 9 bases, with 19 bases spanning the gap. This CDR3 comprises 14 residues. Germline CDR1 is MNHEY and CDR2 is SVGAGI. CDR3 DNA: TGTGCCAGCAGTTTCAGGGGGGATGCAAGCGGGCAGTACTTC. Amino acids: CASSFRGDASGQYF.

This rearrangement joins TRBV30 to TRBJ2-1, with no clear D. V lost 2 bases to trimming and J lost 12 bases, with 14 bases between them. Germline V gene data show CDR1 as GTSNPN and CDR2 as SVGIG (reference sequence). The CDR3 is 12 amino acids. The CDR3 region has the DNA TGTGCCTGGAGTCTCCGGTCGGGCGGGCAGTTCTTC. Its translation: CAWSLRSGGQFF.

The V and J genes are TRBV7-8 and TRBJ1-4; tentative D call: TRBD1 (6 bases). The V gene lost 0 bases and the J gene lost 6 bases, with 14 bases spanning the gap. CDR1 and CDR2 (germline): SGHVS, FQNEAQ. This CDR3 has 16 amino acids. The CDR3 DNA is TGTGCCAGCAGCTTAGCGAGGTGGCAGGGGCATGAAAAACTGTTTTTT. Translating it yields CASSLARWQGHEKLFF.

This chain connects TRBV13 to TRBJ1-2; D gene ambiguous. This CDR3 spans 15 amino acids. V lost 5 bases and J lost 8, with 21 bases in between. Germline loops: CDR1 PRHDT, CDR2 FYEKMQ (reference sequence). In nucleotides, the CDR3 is TGTGCCAGCAGCCGGACGGAAGACTATTTTGGCGGCTACACCTTC. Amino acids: CASSRTEDYFGGYTF. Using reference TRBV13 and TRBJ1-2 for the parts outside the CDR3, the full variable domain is AAGVIQSPRHLIKEKRETATLKCYPIPRHDTVYWYQQGPGQDPQFLISFYEKMQSDKGSIPDRFSAQQFSDYHSELNMSSLELGDSALYFCASSRTEDYFGGYTFGSGTRLTVV.

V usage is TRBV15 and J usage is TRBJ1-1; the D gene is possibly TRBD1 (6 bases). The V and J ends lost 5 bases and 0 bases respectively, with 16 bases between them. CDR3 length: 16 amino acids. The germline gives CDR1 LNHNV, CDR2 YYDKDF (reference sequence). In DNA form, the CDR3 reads TGTGCCACCAGCCCTGCCGGGGGGCGAGTGAACACTGAAGCTTTCTTT. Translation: CATSPAGGRVNTEAFF.

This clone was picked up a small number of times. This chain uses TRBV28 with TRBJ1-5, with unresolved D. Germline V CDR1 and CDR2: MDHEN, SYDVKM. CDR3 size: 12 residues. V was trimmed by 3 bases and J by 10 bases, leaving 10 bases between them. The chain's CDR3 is CASSFVGSPQHF. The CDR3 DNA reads TGTGCCAGCAGTTTTGTCGGCAGCCCCCAGCATTTT.

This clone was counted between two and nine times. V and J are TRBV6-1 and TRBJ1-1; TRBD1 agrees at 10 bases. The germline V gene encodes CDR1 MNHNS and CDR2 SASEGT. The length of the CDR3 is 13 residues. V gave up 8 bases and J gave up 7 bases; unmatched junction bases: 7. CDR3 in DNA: TGTGCCAGCTTGACAGGGGGCCGAGATGAAGCTTTCTTT. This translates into CASLTGGRDEAFF.